This T cell receptor (beta chain) was identified during a study of cytomegalovirus exposure and HLA in healthy donors. Study-level findings and limits: Exclusion applied to some V segments, including TRBV6-2 and TRBV6-3, as they were indistinguishable. Most CMV-associated TCR beta chains were later found to appear HLA-restricted. According to a later analysis, donors in an Asian-associated ancestry cluster reportedly had fewer N-insertions than the roughly 630-donor mean.

CDR3 length equals 13 residues. Germline CDR1 reads MNHEY; CDR2 reads SMNVEV (reference sequence). V was pared by 5 bases and J by 4 bases, with 9 bases between. The study ran its PCR with 60 Vbeta and 13 Jbeta primers. How the authors handled the data: Later, an analysis found tens of millions of unique TCR beta chains, and around 10 million of these were shared. Method: immunoSEQ multiplex PCR; TCRdb's copy keeps in-frame clones and lacks some. D and trimming come from the DNA, and the V and J calls and clone size come from that table. The sample has roughly 150,000 clones, more than 60% seen once; the top ten hold around 11%. This clone came up once. Its antigen is undetermined.

This TCR derives from a man aged 18 to 30 in good health and CMV-seropositive. This chain joins TRBV27 and TRBJ1-3, with D hard to call. The material sequenced was PBMCs. Written as DNA, the CDR3 is TGTGCCAGCAGTCCGTCGTCCGGAAACACCATATATTTT. It codes for CASSPSSGNTIYF.